This T cell receptor beta chain was sequenced during a study of immune evolution from preneoplasia to lung adenocarcinoma (dated by TCRdb to the early 2020s). Regarding the complete study: HLA loss of heterozygosity was observed in roughly 7%, 15% and 33% of AIS, MIA and ADC lesions, respectively, and was not observed in any AAH lesions. The study used immune gene expression, TCR sequencing and multiplex immunofluorescence to profile the immune contexture of lung adenocarcinoma precursors and invasive adenocarcinoma. Resected precursor lesions (AAH, AIS, MIA) and invasive adenocarcinomas were each compared against paired morphologically normal lung tissue. The sample size depended on which specimens were available, not on a prior power calculation. The immune data were combined with whole exome sequencing and methylation data from the same cohort of nodules. The overall cohort comprised around 48 patients with pulmonary nodules who underwent surgical resection. The TCR sequencing data were obtained from a few dozen patients. It was reported in the study that roughly 100 samples were used for TCR sequencing. POLYSOLVER was used to infer Class I HLA alleles from exome data, and LOHHLA was used to detect allele-specific HLA loss.

What the authors observed across the whole study: The highest T cell clonality was observed in KRAS-mutant nodules compared with EGFR-mutant or double wild-type lesions. Normal lung showed the highest clonality, whereas later-stage lesions appeared to have higher T cell density and diversity but lower clonality. Because every patient came from Japan and China, how well the results apply to Western populations was uncertain. Findings were based on association rather than direct causation; larger cohorts with long-term follow-up and longitudinal biopsies were deemed needed. Normal lung had the highest top T cell clone frequencies, which appeared to decline progressively from AAH through AIS, MIA and invasive adenocarcinoma.

Using the immunoSEQ hsTCRbeta Kit, TCR beta CDR3 regions were sequenced from DNA. As for the original processing: The ImmunoSEQ Analyzer was used to analyse the TCR sequencing data. T cell clonality was defined as 1 minus Pielou's evenness, as computed on productive rearrangements. The inverse Simpson index, applied to productive templates, was used to measure T cell diversity. T cell density was TCR beta template counts normalized to usable DNA, estimated by amplifying and sequencing housekeeping genes. Two-sided Kruskal-Wallis tests were used to compare TCR metrics across histologic stages. TCRdb mirrors the immuneACCESS table, restricted to in-frame sequences. Some clones are absent from its copies; in checked studies, under half trace to an unresolved V gene, and the reason for the others is unknown. Clone size and V and J calls were adopted from that table, with D and trimming inferred from the DNA. Across this sample there are more than 9,000 clones, with approximately 82% seen only once. The ten largest clones represent about 1.7% of the sample.

Resection was performed on patients in Japan or China between the mid-2010s and the late 2010s. Two lung cancer pathologists independently confirmed the histologic diagnosis of each case on H&E slides. Macro-dissection after pathologic assessment enriched premalignant or tumor cells for nucleic acid extraction. The AllPrep DNA/RNA FFPE Kit was used to isolate DNA from FFPE tissue. Including the terminal cysteine and phenylalanine, the CDR3 comprises 15 residues. Of all the DNA, just the CDR3 is kept, 45 bases in frame from base 1. Sequences SSHAT (CDR1) and FNYEAQ (CDR2) are obtained from the germline V gene (reference sequence). Regarding this clone: What antigen it recognizes has not been identified. The junction differs from germline at one of its ends, possibly a read error.

The clonotype was recovered from a person aged 65 to 79 with lung adenocarcinoma. This receptor chain uses TRBV7-7 and TRBJ2-5; a weak D assignment points to TRBD1 (5 bases agree). The specimen was FFPE minimally invasive lung adenocarcinoma tissue. This sample's cell subset or site label indicates: micro-invasive lung adenocarcinoma (MIA). The CDR3 loop reads CASSLGVGSQETQYF. In nucleotides, the sequence is TGTGCTAGCAGCTTAGGGGTCGGCAGTCAAGAGACCCAGTACTTC. The CDR3 plus the reference TRBV7-7 and TRBJ2-5 genes for the other parts give the full variable domain: GAGVSQSPRYKVTKRGQDVTLRCDPISSHATLYWYQQALGQGPEFLTYFNYEAQPDKSGLPSDRFSAERPEGSISTLTIQRTEQRDSAMYRCASSLGVGSQETQYFGPGTRLLVL.